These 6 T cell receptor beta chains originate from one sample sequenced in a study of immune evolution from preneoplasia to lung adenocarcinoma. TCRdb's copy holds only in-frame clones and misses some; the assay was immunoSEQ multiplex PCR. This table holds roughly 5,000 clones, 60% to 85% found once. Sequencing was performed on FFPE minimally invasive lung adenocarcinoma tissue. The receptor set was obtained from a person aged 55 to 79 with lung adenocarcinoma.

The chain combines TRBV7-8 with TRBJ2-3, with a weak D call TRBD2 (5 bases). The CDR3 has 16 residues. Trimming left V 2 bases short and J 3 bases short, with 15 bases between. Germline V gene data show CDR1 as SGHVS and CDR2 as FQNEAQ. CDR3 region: CASSLSSGGGTDTQYF. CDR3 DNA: TGTGCCAGCAGCTTAAGCAGCGGAGGAGGAACAGATACGCAGTATTTT.

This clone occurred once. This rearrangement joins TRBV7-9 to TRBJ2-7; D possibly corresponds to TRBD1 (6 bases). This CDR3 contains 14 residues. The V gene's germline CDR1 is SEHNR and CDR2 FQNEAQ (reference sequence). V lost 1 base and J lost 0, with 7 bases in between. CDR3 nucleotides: TGTGCCAGCAGCTTAGGGGGGCACTCCTACGAGCAGTACTTC. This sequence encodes CASSLGGHSYEQYF.

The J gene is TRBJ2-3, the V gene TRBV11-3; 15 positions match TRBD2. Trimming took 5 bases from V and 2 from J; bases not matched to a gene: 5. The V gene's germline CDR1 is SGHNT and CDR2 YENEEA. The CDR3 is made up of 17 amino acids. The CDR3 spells CASSPWTSGGDTDTQYF. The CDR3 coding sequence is TGTGCCAGCAGCCCCTGGACTAGCGGGGGGGACACAGATACGCAGTATTTT.

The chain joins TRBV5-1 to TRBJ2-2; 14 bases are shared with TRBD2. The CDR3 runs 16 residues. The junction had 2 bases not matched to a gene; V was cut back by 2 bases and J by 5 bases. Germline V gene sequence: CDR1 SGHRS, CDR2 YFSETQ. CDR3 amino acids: CASSFRTSGGTGELFF. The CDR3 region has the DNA TGCGCCAGCAGCTTCAGGACTAGCGGGGGGACCGGGGAGCTGTTTTTT. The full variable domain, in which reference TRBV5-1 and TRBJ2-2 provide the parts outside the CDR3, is KAGVTQTPRYLIKTRGQQVTLSCSPISGHRSVSWYQQTPGQGLQFLFEYFSETQRNKGNFPGRFSGRQFSNSRSEMNVSTLELGDSALYLCASSFRTSGGTGELFFGEGSRLTVL.

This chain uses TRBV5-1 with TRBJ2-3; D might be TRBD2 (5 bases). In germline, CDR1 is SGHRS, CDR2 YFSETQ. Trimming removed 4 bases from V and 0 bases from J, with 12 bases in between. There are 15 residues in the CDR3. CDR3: CASSPRAESTDTQYF. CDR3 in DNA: TGCGCCAGCAGCCCGAGAGCGGAAAGCACAGATACGCAGTATTTT.

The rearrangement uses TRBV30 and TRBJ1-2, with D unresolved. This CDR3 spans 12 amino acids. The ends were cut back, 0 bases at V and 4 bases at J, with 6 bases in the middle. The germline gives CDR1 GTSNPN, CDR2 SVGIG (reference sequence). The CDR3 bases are TGTGCCTGGAGTGTAGGAGGCTATGGCTACACCTTC. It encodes CAWSVGGYGYTF.